The T cell receptor beta chain described here comes from a study of CD4+ T cells in melanoma. Trimming left V 5 bases short and J 1 base short, with 9 bases between. The CDR3 is made up of 15 amino acids. The V gene's germline CDR1 is SGHTA and CDR2 FQGTGA. Findings and caveats of the study: CD8+ T cell, macrophage and B cell function reportedly correlated with neoantigen-specific CD4+ T cells. Diverse differentiation states were reported for melanoma neoantigen-specific CD4+ T cells.

On this clone itself: What it recognizes is unknown.

Repertoires were generated with immunoSEQ multiplex PCR, while TCRdb's copy carries only in-frame clones and drops some. The sample gives about 110,000 clones, 92% of which show up once; 3.3% is in the top ten. This receptor was taken from a human donor with melanoma. J is TRBJ2-6 and V is TRBV7-3, with D maybe TRBD1 (6 bases). Source material: peripheral blood. The CDR3 here is CASSRGGSGANVLTF. The CDR3 DNA follows: TGTGCCAGCAGCCGAGGGGGATCTGGGGCCAACGTCCTGACTTTC.